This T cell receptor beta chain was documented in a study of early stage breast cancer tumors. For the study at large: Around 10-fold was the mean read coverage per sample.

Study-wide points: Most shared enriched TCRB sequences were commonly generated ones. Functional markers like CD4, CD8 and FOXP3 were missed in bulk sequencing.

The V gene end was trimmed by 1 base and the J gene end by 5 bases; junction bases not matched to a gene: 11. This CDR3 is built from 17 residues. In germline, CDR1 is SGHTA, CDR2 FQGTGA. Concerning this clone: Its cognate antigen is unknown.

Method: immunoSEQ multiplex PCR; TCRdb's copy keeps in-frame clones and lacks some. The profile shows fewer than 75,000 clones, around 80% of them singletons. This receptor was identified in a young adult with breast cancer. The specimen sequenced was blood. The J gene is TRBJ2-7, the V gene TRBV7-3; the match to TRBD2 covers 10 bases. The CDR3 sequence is CASSLMPGLAGADEQYF. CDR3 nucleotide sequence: TGTGCCAGCAGCTTAATGCCTGGTCTAGCGGGAGCTGACGAGCAGTACTTC.